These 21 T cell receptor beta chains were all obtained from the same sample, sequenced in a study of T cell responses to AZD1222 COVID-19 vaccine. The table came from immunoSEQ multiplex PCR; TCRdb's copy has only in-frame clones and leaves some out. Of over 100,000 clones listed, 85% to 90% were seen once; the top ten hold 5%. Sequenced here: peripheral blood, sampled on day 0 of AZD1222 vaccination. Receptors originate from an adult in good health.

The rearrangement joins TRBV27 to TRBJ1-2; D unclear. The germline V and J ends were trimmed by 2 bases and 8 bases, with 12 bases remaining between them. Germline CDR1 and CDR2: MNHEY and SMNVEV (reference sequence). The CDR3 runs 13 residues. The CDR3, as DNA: TGTGCCAGCAGTTTAAGAGCCGGGCGGGGCTACACCTTC. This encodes CASSLRAGRGYTF.

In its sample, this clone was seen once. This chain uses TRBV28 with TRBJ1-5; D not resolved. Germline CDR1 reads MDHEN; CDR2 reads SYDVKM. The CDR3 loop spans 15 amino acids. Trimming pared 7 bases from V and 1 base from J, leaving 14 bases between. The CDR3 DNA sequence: TGTGCCAGCACCCCCGTAGGGTCAAGCAATCAGCCCCAGCATTTT. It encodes CASTPVGSSNQPQHF.

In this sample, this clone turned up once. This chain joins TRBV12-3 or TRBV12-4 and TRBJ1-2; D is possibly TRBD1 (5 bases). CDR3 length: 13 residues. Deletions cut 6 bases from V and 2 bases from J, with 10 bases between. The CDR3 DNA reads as TGTGCCAGCAGCTGGGACTTCAACTATGGCTACACCTTC. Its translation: CASSWDFNYGYTF.

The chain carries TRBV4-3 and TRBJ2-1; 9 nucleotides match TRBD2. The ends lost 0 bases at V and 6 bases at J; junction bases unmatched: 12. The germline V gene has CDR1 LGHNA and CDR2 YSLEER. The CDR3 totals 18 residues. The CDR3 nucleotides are TGCGCCAGCAGCCAAGATCTTGGGAGAGCGGGAGGAATCAATGAGCAGTTCTTC. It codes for CASSQDLGRAGGINEQFF.

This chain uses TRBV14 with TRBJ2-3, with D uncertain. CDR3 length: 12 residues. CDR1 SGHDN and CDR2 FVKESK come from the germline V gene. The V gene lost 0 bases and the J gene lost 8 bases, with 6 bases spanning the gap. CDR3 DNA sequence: TGTGCCAGCAGCCAAGATCGGCGTACGCAGTATTTT. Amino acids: CASSQDRRTQYF.

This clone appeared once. Here the CDR3 reads CASSSGPLISGANVLTF. CDR3 nucleotide sequence: TGTGCCAGCAGTTCCGGCCCTCTAATCTCTGGGGCCAACGTCCTGACTTTC. The chain recombines TRBV6-2 or TRBV6-3 with TRBJ2-6, with no clear D. In germline, CDR1 is MNHEY, CDR2 SVGEGT. This CDR3 has 17 amino acids. Trimming pared 4 bases from V and 0 bases from J, leaving 13 bases between.

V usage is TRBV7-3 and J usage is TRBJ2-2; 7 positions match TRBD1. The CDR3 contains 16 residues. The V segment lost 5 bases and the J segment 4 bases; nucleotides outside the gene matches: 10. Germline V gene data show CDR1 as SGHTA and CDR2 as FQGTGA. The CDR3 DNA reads TGTGCCAGCAGCCAACAGGGGCTTTCCTCCACCGGGGAGCTGTTTTTT. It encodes CASSQQGLSSTGELFF.

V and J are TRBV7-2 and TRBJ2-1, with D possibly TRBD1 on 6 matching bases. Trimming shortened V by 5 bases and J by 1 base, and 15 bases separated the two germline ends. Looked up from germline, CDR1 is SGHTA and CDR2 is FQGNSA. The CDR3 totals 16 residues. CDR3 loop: CASSPQGLVSYNEQFF. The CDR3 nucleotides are TGTGCCAGCAGCCCGCAGGGGCTTGTTTCCTACAATGAGCAGTTCTTC.

In nucleotides, the CDR3 is TGCAGCGTTGAAGGCCTACAGGGGACTGGAAACACCATATATTTT. Its protein product is CSVEGLQGTGNTIYF. The rearrangement uses TRBV29-1 and TRBJ1-3; 7 bases are shared with TRBD1. The CDR3 extends over 15 amino acids. CDR1 and CDR2 from the germline V gene are SQVTM and ANQGSEA. J gave up 2 bases and V 1 base, and 5 bases lay outside the gene matches.

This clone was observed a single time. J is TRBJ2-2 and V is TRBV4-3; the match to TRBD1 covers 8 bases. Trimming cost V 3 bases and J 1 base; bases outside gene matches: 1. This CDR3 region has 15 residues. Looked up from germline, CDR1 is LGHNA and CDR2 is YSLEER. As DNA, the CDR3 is TGCGCCAGCAGCCACGGGACAGGGAACACCGGGGAGCTGTTTTTT. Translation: CASSHGTGNTGELFF.

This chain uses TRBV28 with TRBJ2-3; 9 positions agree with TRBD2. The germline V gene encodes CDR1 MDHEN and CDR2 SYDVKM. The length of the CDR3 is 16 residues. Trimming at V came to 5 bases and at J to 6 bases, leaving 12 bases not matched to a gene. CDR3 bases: TGTGCCAGCAGTGTTAGCGGGGGCCATGGACAGGATACGCAGTATTTT. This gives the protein CASSVSGGHGQDTQYF.

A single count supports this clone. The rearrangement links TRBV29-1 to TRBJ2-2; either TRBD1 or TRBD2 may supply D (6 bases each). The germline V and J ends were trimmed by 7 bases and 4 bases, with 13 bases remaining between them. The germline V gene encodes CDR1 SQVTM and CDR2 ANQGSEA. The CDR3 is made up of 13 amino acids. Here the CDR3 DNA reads TGCAGCGCCCAAGAGGGGGGCACCGGGGAGCTGTTTTTT. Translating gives CSAQEGGTGELFF.

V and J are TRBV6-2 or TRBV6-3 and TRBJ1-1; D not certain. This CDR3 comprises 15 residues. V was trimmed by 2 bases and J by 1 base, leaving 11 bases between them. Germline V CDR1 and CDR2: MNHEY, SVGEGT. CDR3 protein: CASSYEAVGNTEAFF. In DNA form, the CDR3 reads TGTGCCAGCAGTTACGAGGCAGTAGGGAACACTGAAGCTTTCTTT.

CDR3 coding DNA: TGTGCCAGCCGCCAGGACCCAGAGACCCAGTACTTC. This encodes CASRQDPETQYF. The chain has TRBV10-3 and TRBJ2-5; D gene ambiguous. The length of the CDR3 is 12 residues. The germline V and J ends were trimmed by 10 bases and 4 bases, with 13 bases remaining between them. The germline gives CDR1 ENHRY, CDR2 SYGVKD.

The CDR3 is CSAAGDTEAFF. The CDR3 DNA reads as TGCAGTGCGGCAGGTGACACTGAAGCTTTCTTT. V gene TRBV20-1 combines with J gene TRBJ1-1, with D uncertain. Trimming left V 6 bases short and J 3 bases short, with 8 bases between. The germline V gene has CDR1 DFQATT and CDR2 SNEGSKA (reference sequence). The CDR3 covers 11 residues.

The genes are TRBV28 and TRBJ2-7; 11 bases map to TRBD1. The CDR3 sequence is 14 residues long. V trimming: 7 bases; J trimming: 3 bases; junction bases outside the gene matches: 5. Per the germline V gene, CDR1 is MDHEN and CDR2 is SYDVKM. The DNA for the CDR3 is TGTGCCAGCACGGGACAGGGGGGACTCTACGAGCAGTACTTC. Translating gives CASTGQGGLYEQYF.

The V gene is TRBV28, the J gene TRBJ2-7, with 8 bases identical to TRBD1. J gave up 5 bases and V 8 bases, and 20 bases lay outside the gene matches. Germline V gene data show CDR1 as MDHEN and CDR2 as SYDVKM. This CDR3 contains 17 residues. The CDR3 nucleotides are TGTGCCAGCGCCCTCAGTTTTCCCGGACAGGGTTTTCACGAGCAGTACTTC. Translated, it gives CASALSFPGQGFHEQYF.

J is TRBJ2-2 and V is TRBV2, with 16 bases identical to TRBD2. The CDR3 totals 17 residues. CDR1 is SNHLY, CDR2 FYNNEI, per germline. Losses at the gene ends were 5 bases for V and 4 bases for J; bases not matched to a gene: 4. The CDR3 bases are TGTGCCAGCAGTAAGGGACTAGCGGGAGGGCCCACCGGGGAGCTGTTTTTT. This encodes CASSKGLAGGPTGELFF. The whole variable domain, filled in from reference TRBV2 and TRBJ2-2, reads EPEVTQTPSHQVTQMGQEVILRCVPISNHLYFYWYRQILGQKVEFLVSFYNNEISEKSEIFDDQFSVERPDGSNFTLKIRSTKLEDSAMYFCASSKGLAGGPTGELFFGEGSRLTVL.

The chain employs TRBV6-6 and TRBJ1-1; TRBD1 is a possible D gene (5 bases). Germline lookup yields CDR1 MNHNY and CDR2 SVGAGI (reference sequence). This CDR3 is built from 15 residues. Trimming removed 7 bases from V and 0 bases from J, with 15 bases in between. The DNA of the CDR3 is TGTGCCAGCATTCCTCCGGGGCGGTTGAACACTGAAGCTTTCTTT. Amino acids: CASIPPGRLNTEAFF.

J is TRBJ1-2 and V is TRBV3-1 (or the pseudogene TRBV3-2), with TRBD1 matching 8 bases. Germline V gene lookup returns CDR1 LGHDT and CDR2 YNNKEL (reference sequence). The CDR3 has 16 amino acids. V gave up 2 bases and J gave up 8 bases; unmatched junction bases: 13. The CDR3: CASSQKRSGGFWGYTF. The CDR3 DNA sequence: TGTGCCAGCAGCCAAAAACGGTCAGGGGGCTTTTGGGGCTACACCTTC.

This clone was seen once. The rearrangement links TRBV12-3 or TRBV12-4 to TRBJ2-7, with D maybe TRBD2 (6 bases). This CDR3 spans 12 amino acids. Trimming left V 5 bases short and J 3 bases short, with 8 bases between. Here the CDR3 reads CASSTTSYEQYF. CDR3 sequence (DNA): TGTGCCAGCAGTACGACTAGCTACGAGCAGTACTTC.